The rows below give T cell receptor beta chains drawn from one sample of a study of cytomegalovirus exposure and HLA in healthy donors. The data were produced by immunoSEQ multiplex PCR, yet TCRdb's version contains in-frame clones alone and is incomplete. Of fewer than 140,000 clones in the sample, roughly 82% are singletons; the top ten hold under 6.5%. Sequencing input: PBMCs. These receptors originate from a woman aged 45-65 years in good health and CMV-seropositive. CDR3s include the opening cysteine and the closing phenylalanine or tryptophan. The order of the fields is V gene, D gene, J gene, clone size, CDR3 protein, CDR3 DNA. D genes are given only for firm matches. The size of a clone is reported for some rows only, either as once, few or many, or as a class for expanded clones.

V gene: TRBV7-6; D gene: TRBD1; J gene: TRBJ1-6; clone size: once; CDR3 protein: CASSSTGGGSPLHF; CDR3 DNA: TGTGCCAGCAGCTCGACAGGGGGCGGGTCACCCCTCCACTTT
V gene: TRBV19; D gene: -; J gene: TRBJ1-5; clone size: -; CDR3 protein: CASSEQGGQPQHF; CDR3 DNA: TGTGCCAGTAGTGAACAGGGCGGTCAGCCCCAGCATTTT
V gene: TRBV6-1; D gene: -; J gene: TRBJ1-5; clone size: -; CDR3 protein: CASSEFRGPQHF; CDR3 DNA: TGTGCCAGCAGTGAATTTAGGGGGCCCCAGCATTTT
V gene: TRBV28; D gene: TRBD2; J gene: TRBJ2-5; clone size: -; CDR3 protein: CASSLGLAGEETQYF; CDR3 DNA: TGTGCCAGCAGTTTAGGACTAGCGGGGGAAGAGACCCAGTACTTC
V gene: TRBV7-2; D gene: TRBD1; J gene: TRBJ2-7; clone size: -; CDR3 protein: CASSLTGTGMAYEQYF; CDR3 DNA: TGTGCCAGCAGCTTAACTGGGACAGGGATGGCCTACGAGCAGTACTTC
V gene: TRBV13; D gene: TRBD1; J gene: TRBJ2-7; clone size: -; CDR3 protein: CASSLGTGGREQYF; CDR3 DNA: TGTGCCAGCAGCTTAGGGACAGGGGGTCGGGAGCAGTACTTC
V gene: TRBV19; D gene: -; J gene: TRBJ1-5; clone size: -; CDR3 protein: CASSINEGLGSNQPQHF; CDR3 DNA: TGTGCCAGTAGTATAAATGAGGGCCTGGGAAGCAATCAGCCCCAGCATTTT
V gene: TRBV5-1; D gene: -; J gene: TRBJ1-6; clone size: -; CDR3 protein: CASSLERRGDSPLHF; CDR3 DNA: TGCGCCAGCAGCTTGGAACGCCGGGGGGATTCACCCCTCCACTTT
V gene: TRBV28; D gene: -; J gene: TRBJ1-5; clone size: -; CDR3 protein: CASTQGGYSNQPQHF; CDR3 DNA: TGTGCCAGCACCCAGGGCGGATATAGCAATCAGCCCCAGCATTTT
V gene: TRBV5-6; D gene: -; J gene: TRBJ1-4; clone size: many; CDR3 protein: CASSWTGGAANEKLFF; CDR3 DNA: TGTGCCAGCAGCTGGACGGGGGGCGCAGCTAATGAAAAACTGTTTTTT
V gene: TRBV11-2; D gene: TRBD1; J gene: TRBJ1-6; clone size: -; CDR3 protein: CASSLQGGNSPLHF; CDR3 DNA: TGTGCCAGCAGCCTCCAAGGGGGCAATTCACCCCTCCACTTT
V gene: TRBV20-1; D gene: TRBD1; J gene: TRBJ1-1; clone size: -; CDR3 protein: CSARGRGQAFF; CDR3 DNA: TGCAGTGCTAGAGGCAGGGGGCAAGCTTTCTTT
V gene: TRBV18; D gene: -; J gene: TRBJ2-1; clone size: -; CDR3 protein: CASSVGTYSYNEQFF; CDR3 DNA: TGTGCCAGCTCAGTTGGGACATACTCCTACAATGAGCAGTTCTTC
V gene: TRBV6-4; D gene: -; J gene: TRBJ2-1; clone size: -; CDR3 protein: CASITDSRDNEQFF; CDR3 DNA: TGTGCCAGCATCACGGACAGCCGGGACAATGAGCAGTTCTTC
V gene: TRBV27; D gene: -; J gene: TRBJ2-1; clone size: -; CDR3 protein: CASSLGRSYNEQFF; CDR3 DNA: TGTGCCAGCAGTTTAGGCAGAAGCTACAATGAGCAGTTCTTC
V gene: TRBV9; D gene: TRBD2; J gene: TRBJ2-1; clone size: -; CDR3 protein: CASSAVAGGGHEQFF; CDR3 DNA: TGTGCCAGCAGCGCCGTAGCGGGGGGCGGACATGAGCAGTTCTTC
V gene: TRBV19; D gene: TRBD2; J gene: TRBJ2-1; clone size: -; CDR3 protein: CASSIIASGDPEQFF; CDR3 DNA: TGTGCCAGTAGTATTATCGCTAGCGGGGACCCTGAGCAGTTCTTC
V gene: TRBV5-1; D gene: TRBD1; J gene: TRBJ1-2; clone size: -; CDR3 protein: CASSLGPLGQGANYGYTF; CDR3 DNA: TGCGCCAGCAGCTTGGGCCCATTGGGACAGGGGGCGAACTATGGCTACACCTTC
V gene: TRBV19; D gene: -; J gene: TRBJ1-1; clone size: -; CDR3 protein: CASSIDLDNTEAFF; CDR3 DNA: TGTGCCAGTAGTATAGATTTAGATAACACTGAAGCTTTCTTT
V gene: TRBV28; D gene: -; J gene: TRBJ1-5; clone size: -; CDR3 protein: CASNLSGGNQPQHF; CDR3 DNA: TGTGCCAGCAATTTGTCAGGGGGCAATCAGCCCCAGCATTTT
V gene: TRBV11-2; D gene: -; J gene: TRBJ2-5; clone size: -; CDR3 protein: CASSKHIHRGGETQYF; CDR3 DNA: TGTGCCAGCAGCAAACATATACACCGAGGAGGGGAGACCCAGTACTTC
V gene: TRBV9; D gene: TRBD1; J gene: TRBJ2-7; clone size: -; CDR3 protein: CASSYTTGEEQYF; CDR3 DNA: TGTGCCAGCAGCTATACGACAGGGGAAGAGCAGTACTTC
V gene: TRBV7-9; D gene: -; J gene: TRBJ1-3; clone size: -; CDR3 protein: CASSLGWGGAASSGNTIYF; CDR3 DNA: TGTGCCAGCAGCTTAGGGTGGGGAGGAGCGGCAAGCTCTGGAAACACCATATATTTT